Each of the 2 T cell receptor beta chains below was sequenced from the same sample in a study of blood T cell repertoires in COVID-19. Some clones are missing from TCRdb's copy, which holds only in-frame ones; the method was immunoSEQ multiplex PCR. The top ten clones hold roughly 1.9% of a sample with 250,000 or so clones, more than 75% of them seen once. The sequencing input was PBMCs or T cells enriched from blood (not recorded which). The receptors were sampled from a woman aged 50 to 60 who had recovered from COVID-19.

This sequence joins TRBV27 and TRBJ1-4, with 7 bases that match TRBD1. Germline V gene lookup returns CDR1 MNHEY and CDR2 SMNVEV (reference sequence). Trimming took 3 bases from V and 3 from J; bases not matched to a gene: 4. This CDR3 contains 15 residues. In DNA, the CDR3 is TGTGCCAGCAGTTTGTGGGGACAGCCTAATGAAAAACTGTTTTTT. Its translation: CASSLWGQPNEKLFF.

This clone came up once. V gene TRBV12-5 combines with J gene TRBJ2-2, with D hard to call. The V end was cut by 6 bases, the J end by 6 bases, with 11 bases between. The CDR3 spans 13 residues. Germline V CDR1 and CDR2: LGHNT, FRNRAP. In nucleotides, the CDR3 is TGTGCTAGTGGGCCGTCCGGTCCCGGGGAGCTGTTTTTT. Its protein product is CASGPSGPGELFF.